This entry lists 21 T cell receptor beta chains sequenced from one sample in a study of OX40 agonist ivuxolimab in advanced cancers. TCRdb's table, derived via immunoSEQ multiplex PCR, lists solely in-frame clones and lacks some. The repertoire holds tens of thousands of clones, with roughly 86% as singletons. The sample consisted of CD4+ or CD8+ T cells sorted from blood, taken in a trial of the OX40 agonist ivuxolimab. These receptors all come from an adult with an advanced solid tumor such as melanoma, head and neck, liver or kidney cancer.

The chain is built from TRBV7-9 and TRBJ2-7; 7 nucleotides match TRBD1. This CDR3 is 14 amino acids long. The germline CDR1 and CDR2 sequences are SEHNR and FQNEAQ (reference sequence). Trimming at V came to 5 bases and at J to 3 bases, leaving 7 bases not matched to a gene. The CDR3 is CASSQPGQSYEQYF. Here the CDR3 DNA reads TGTGCCAGCAGCCAACCGGGACAGAGCTACGAGCAGTACTTC. Supplemented by reference TRBV7-9 and TRBJ2-7, the full variable domain reads DTGVSQNPRHKITKRGQNVTFRCDPISEHNRLYWYRQTLGQGPEFLTYFQNEAQLEKSRLLSDRFSAERPKGSFSTLEIQRTEQGDSAMYLCASSQPGQSYEQYFGPGTRLTVT.

The V gene is TRBV6-5, the J gene TRBJ2-1; D may be TRBD1 or TRBD2 (6 bases each). The germline V and J ends were trimmed by 4 bases and 0 bases, with 7 bases remaining between them. This CDR3 spans 14 amino acids. Germline V gene sequence: CDR1 MNHEY, CDR2 SVGAGI. CDR3 sequence reads: CASSWGASYNEQFF. CDR3 DNA: TGTGCCAGCAGTTGGGGGGCCTCCTACAATGAGCAGTTCTTC.

This clone appeared a single time. CDR3 bases: TGTGCCAGCAGCTTCCCTCAGGCTAGCTCCTACGAGCAGTACTTC. This gives the protein CASSFPQASSYEQYF. V and J are TRBV7-9 and TRBJ2-7; D remains unclear. This CDR3 has 15 residues. CDR1 is SEHNR, CDR2 FQNEAQ, per germline (reference sequence). Trimming removed 3 bases at V and 0 bases at J, with 12 bases between.

The chain is built from TRBV7-6 and TRBJ2-7; D not certain. V was pared by 4 bases and J by 3 bases, with 13 bases between. This CDR3 comprises 14 residues. CDR1 is SGHVS and CDR2 is FNYEAQ in the germline V gene. The CDR3 DNA reads as TGTGCCAGCAGCTCGGACCCAAGGGTCTACGAGCAGTACTTC. This codes for CASSSDPRVYEQYF.

The rearrangement uses TRBV19 and TRBJ1-1; D is ambiguous. Germline CDR1 LNHDA, CDR2 SQIVND (reference sequence). CDR3 size: 15 residues. Trimming shortened V by 7 bases and J by 11 bases, and 26 bases separated the two germline ends. This chain's CDR3 is CASTQVRGLAAEAFF. The CDR3, as DNA: TGTGCCAGTACGCAGGTCCGAGGCCTGGCAGCCGAGGCTTTCTTT.

The chain carries TRBV29-1 and TRBJ1-4; D gene unclear. CDR1 and CDR2 from the germline V gene are SQVTM and ANQGSEA. V shed 8 bases and J shed 3 bases, with 10 bases lying between them. The CDR3 spans 12 residues. CDR3: CSFWTPNEKLFF. CDR3 nucleotide sequence: TGCAGCTTCTGGACCCCTAATGAAAAACTGTTTTTT.

V and J are TRBV7-6 and TRBJ2-1, with 8 bases fitting TRBD1. Germline lookup yields CDR1 SGHVS and CDR2 FNYEAQ. The CDR3 is 13 amino acids. V lost 5 bases, J lost 6 bases, and 3 bases stayed unmatched. For the CDR3, the DNA is TGTGCCAGCAGCGCCACAGGGGGCAATGAGCAGTTCTTC. This encodes CASSATGGNEQFF.

This sequence joins TRBV5-8 and TRBJ2-3, with D uncertain. Germline CDR1 is SGHTS and CDR2 is YDEGEE. CDR3 length: 12 amino acids. The V end lost 0 bases, the J end lost 4 bases, and 3 bases lay between the germline ends. CDR3 nucleotides: TGTGCCAGCAGCTTGGACCCAGATACGCAGTATTTT. Residues: CASSLDPDTQYF.

This sequence joins TRBV7-9 and TRBJ2-5; the D call may be TRBD1 or TRBD2 (6 bases each). Trimming took off 3 bases at V and 2 bases at J, with 13 bases between the two ends. This CDR3 contains 15 residues. Germline CDR1 SEHNR, CDR2 FQNEAQ (reference sequence). The CDR3 here is CASSFPRGAQETQYF. The CDR3, as DNA: TGTGCCAGCAGCTTTCCGAGGGGGGCGCAAGAGACCCAGTACTTC.

The chain combines TRBV12-5 with TRBJ2-1; possibly TRBD2 for D (6 bases). This CDR3 is built from 12 residues. V lost 7 bases and J 4 bases, leaving 8 bases between the germline ends. Germline V CDR1 and CDR2: LGHNT, FRNRAP. The CDR3 DNA sequence: TGTGCTAGTGCGGAGGGGTACAATGAGCAGTTCTTC. Translation gives CASAEGYNEQFF.

This clone came up once. The V call is TRBV19, the J call TRBJ1-1; D is possibly TRBD1 (5 bases). The length of the CDR3 is 16 residues. Germline CDR1 is LNHDA and CDR2 is SQIVND (reference sequence). V shed 3 bases and J shed 7 bases, with 21 bases lying between them. The CDR3, as DNA: TGTGCCAGTAGTATGGAGGGGCCAGTGACCGGTAATGAAGCTTTCTTT. It specifies CASSMEGPVTGNEAFF.

This clone was recorded once. V usage is TRBV7-9 and J usage is TRBJ1-6; 7 bases align to TRBD1. The CDR3 is 15 amino acids. Germline CDR1 is SEHNR and CDR2 is FQNEAQ (reference sequence). The trim removed 5 bases at V and 8 bases at J, leaving 9 bases unmatched. The CDR3 protein is CASSPYRGGDSPLHF. The CDR3 region has the DNA TGTGCCAGCAGCCCCTACAGGGGAGGTGATTCACCCCTCCACTTT.

CDR3 nucleotides: TGTGCCAGCAGTTTAGGGGCAGAAACAGATACGCAGTATTTT. This encodes CASSLGAETDTQYF. V is TRBV28 and J is TRBJ2-3, with D tentatively TRBD1 (5 bases). The V gene's germline CDR1 is MDHEN and CDR2 SYDVKM. Trimming stripped 2 bases from V and 3 bases from J, with 9 bases between. The CDR3 loop spans 14 amino acids.

The rearrangement joins TRBV5-6 to TRBJ2-5; tentative D call: TRBD1 (7 bases). This CDR3 comprises 14 residues. Germline lookup yields CDR1 SGHDT and CDR2 YYEEEE. With 4 bases removed from V and 0 bases from J, the gap between germline ends came to 10 bases. CDR3 nucleotide sequence: TGTGCCAGCAGCCAGGGGGGCTACCAAGAGACCCAGTACTTC. As protein: CASSQGGYQETQYF.

A word on this clone: No conserved phenylalanine or tryptophan ends this CDR3, so it is likely a read error. The V gene is TRBV27, the J gene TRBJ1-6; D uncertain. The CDR3 consists of 13 residues. CDR1 and CDR2 (germline): MNHEY, SMNVEV (reference sequence). Between the trimmed V and J ends, which lost 0 bases and 8 bases, there was a span of 5 bases. The CDR3, as DNA: TGTGCCAGCAGTTTATCCCTTTATTCACCCCTCCACCTT. It encodes CASSLSLYSPLHL.

CDR3: CASSYAWDQPQHF. As DNA, the CDR3 is TGTGCCAGCAGTTACGCGTGGGATCAGCCCCAGCATTTT. The chain joins TRBV6-5 to TRBJ1-5; unclear D gene. The V gene lost 2 bases and the J gene lost 5 bases, with 7 bases spanning the gap. The CDR3 contains 13 residues. In germline, CDR1 is MNHEY, CDR2 SVGAGI.

V and J are TRBV5-6 and TRBJ1-1, with D uncertain. This CDR3 is 16 amino acids long. Germline loops: CDR1 SGHDT, CDR2 YYEEEE. V was shortened by 6 bases and J by 5 bases, with 23 bases between the two germline ends. The CDR3 DNA follows: TGTGCCAGCACCGATCAAACGACGGAGGGTAGGACTGAAGCTTTCTTT. Translating gives CASTDQTTEGRTEAFF.

This clone appeared a single time. V gene TRBV5-4 combines with J gene TRBJ2-1; D is undetermined. Germline V gene sequence: CDR1 SGHNT, CDR2 YYREEE (reference sequence). V lost 0 bases and J lost 13, with 14 bases in between. This CDR3 is built from 13 residues. In DNA, the CDR3 is TGTGCCAGCAGCTTGGCCAACGACCCGTTCCAGTTCTTC. It is translated as CASSLANDPFQFF.

The rearrangement links TRBV5-4 to TRBJ2-5, with 7 bases lining up with TRBD2. Germline assignment: CDR1 SGHNT and CDR2 YYREEE (reference sequence). This CDR3 is 13 amino acids long. With 3 bases clipped from V and 5 bases from J, the junction kept 4 bases outside the gene matches. In nucleotides, the CDR3 is TGTGCCAGCAGCTCGTGGGGGGGGGAGACCCAGTACTTC. Translation gives CASSSWGGETQYF.

The chain employs TRBV5-1 and TRBJ1-1; D remains ambiguous. The V end was cut by 7 bases, the J end by 0 bases, with 10 bases between. CDR1 is SGHRS and CDR2 is YFSETQ in the germline V gene. The CDR3 contains 13 residues. CDR3 nucleotide sequence: TGCGCCAGCGTCGACACTCTGAACACTGAAGCTTTCTTT. Protein product: CASVDTLNTEAFF.

The chain carries TRBV6-5 and TRBJ1-1; D may be TRBD1 (5 bases). V was shortened by 0 bases and J by 11 bases, with 13 bases between the two germline ends. CDR3 length equals 13 residues. CDR1 is MNHEY and CDR2 is SVGAGI in the germline V gene. In nucleotides, the CDR3 is TGTGCCAGCAGTTACTCGGGACCACGCGTGGCTTTCTTT. This encodes CASSYSGPRVAFF.